A selection of T cell receptor beta chains follows, all from one sample in a study of technical replicates of blood from a handful of donors. Sequenced by immunoSEQ multiplex PCR; TCRdb stores in-frame clones only, minus some. The sample has about 59,000 clones; about 93% are singletons. Sequenced material: PBMCs. Receptors were obtained from a human donor in good health. Some clones in this sample may be carry-over from other donors' samples. CDR3s include the opening cysteine and the closing phenylalanine or tryptophan. A D gene is named only where the DNA matches it firmly. Clone size is stated in some rows and not others, as once, few, many or a class when expanded.

CASRPKPSSGGPYNEQFF TGTGCCAGCAGGCCGAAACCCTCTAGCGGGGGGCCGTACAATGAGCAGTTCTTC TRBD2 TRBJ2-1 NA 18 TRBV7-9
CASSHRTGDTQYF TGCGCCAGCAGCCACAGGACAGGGGATACGCAGTATTTT TRBD1 TRBJ2-3 NA 13 TRBV4-1
CASSEDLGGGETQYF TGTGCCAGCAGTGAGGATTTGGGGGGTGGCGAGACCCAGTACTTC NA TRBJ2-5 NA 15 TRBV2
CASSVVGTHEEQFF TGTGCCAGCAGCGTAGTCGGGACTCATGAGGAGCAGTTCTTC NA TRBJ2-1 NA 14 TRBV9
CASSLVWGVDQPQHF TGTGCCAGCAGCTTAGTTTGGGGGGTGGATCAGCCCCAGCATTTT NA TRBJ1-5 NA 15 TRBV7-2
CASSLSRGSTEAFF TGTGCCAGCAGTTTATCGAGGGGGTCCACTGAAGCTTTCTTT NA TRBJ1-1 once 14 TRBV27
CASTLGQGINGYTF TGTGCCAGTACCCTCGGGCAGGGTATCAATGGCTACACCTTC NA TRBJ1-2 NA 14 TRBV19
CASSLRVTSGEETQYF TGTGCCAGCAGCTTACGGGTTACTAGCGGCGAAGAGACCCAGTACTTC TRBD2 TRBJ2-5 NA 16 TRBV7-6
CASSATGLGDGYTF TGTGCCAGCAGTGCGACAGGGTTGGGAGATGGCTACACCTTC TRBD1 TRBJ1-2 NA 14 TRBV5-5
CASSRGFERRNEKLFF TGCGCCAGCAGCAGGGGGTTTGAGAGGCGTAATGAAAAACTGTTTTTT TRBD1 TRBJ1-4 NA 16 TRBV23-1
CSVDPTQSDTQYF TGCAGCGTTGATCCAACCCAGTCAGATACGCAGTATTTT NA TRBJ2-3 NA 13 TRBV29-1
CASRATSGGAGEQFF TGCGCCAGCAGGGCGACTAGCGGGGGGGCTGGTGAGCAGTTCTTC TRBD2 TRBJ2-1 NA 15 TRBV5-1
CASSLGRQGGKLFF TGCGCCAGCAGCTTGGGTCGGCAGGGCGGAAAACTGTTTTTT NA TRBJ1-4 NA 14 TRBV5-1
CASSTPTSGSTQYF TGTGCCAGCAGCACCCCGACTAGCGGGAGTACGCAGTATTTT TRBD2 TRBJ2-3 NA 14 TRBV5-4
CAWGGQAEQYF TGTGCCTGGGGGGGACAAGCCGAGCAGTACTTC NA TRBJ2-7 NA 11 TRBV30
CATSRGTGYNSPLHF TGTGCCACCAGCAGAGGTACAGGGTATAATTCACCCCTCCACTTT NA TRBJ1-6 few 15 TRBV15
CASSLSGGKETQYF TGTGCCAGCAGCTTAAGCGGGGGAAAAGAGACCCAGTACTTC TRBD2 TRBJ2-5 once 14 TRBV7-9
CASSEIPGQVYNEQFF TGCGCCAGCAGCGAGATCCCGGGACAGGTCTACAATGAGCAGTTCTTC TRBD1 TRBJ2-1 NA 16 TRBV10-2
CASSVETGGSSYTF TGTGCCAGCAGCGTAGAGACAGGGGGATCTTCCTACACCTTC TRBD1 TRBJ1-2 once 14 TRBV9
CASSAGLAVYNEQFF TGTGCCAGCAGCGCAGGACTAGCGGTCTACAATGAGCAGTTCTTC TRBD2 TRBJ2-1 once 15 TRBV7-6
CASSWGPDSNGYTF TGTGCCAGCAGCTGGGGCCCCGACAGTAATGGCTACACCTTC NA TRBJ1-2 NA 14 TRBV5-4
CASSLEGNTVYNEQFF TGCGCCAGCAGCTTGGAGGGGAACACCGTCTACAATGAGCAGTTCTTC NA TRBJ2-1 NA 16 TRBV5-1
CASSQGGAGSSTGELFF TGTGCCAGCAGCCAGGGTGGTGCAGGGTCGAGCACCGGGGAGCTGTTTTTT NA TRBJ2-2 NA 17 TRBV11-3
CASSILSSGGSTDTQYF TGTGCCAGCAGTATACTTTCTAGCGGGGGCTCAACAGATACGCAGTATTTT TRBD2 TRBJ2-3 NA 17 TRBV28
CASSLPQGNYGYTF TGCGCCAGCAGCTTGCCACAGGGCAACTATGGCTACACCTTC NA TRBJ1-2 NA 14 TRBV5-1
CASSESQVPTYEQYF TGTGCCAGCAGTGAAAGCCAGGTCCCGACCTACGAGCAGTACTTC NA TRBJ2-7 NA 15 TRBV2
CAISDLLGQNYGYTF TGTGCCATCAGTGATCTATTGGGACAGAACTATGGCTACACCTTC TRBD1 TRBJ1-2 NA 15 TRBV10-3
CASSPSRTSGGPGTDTQYF TGTGCCAGCTCACCATCTCGGACTAGCGGGGGGCCGGGCACAGATACGCAGTATTTT TRBD2 TRBJ2-3 NA 19 TRBV18
CASSSYSGANVLTF TGTGCCAGCAGCTCGTACTCTGGGGCCAACGTCCTGACTTTC NA TRBJ2-6 NA 14 TRBV11-2
CASSMGQENTEAFF TGTGCCAGCTCAATGGGACAGGAGAACACTGAAGCTTTCTTT TRBD1 TRBJ1-1 few 14 TRBV18
CASSLTGAAYEQYF TGTGCCAGTAGCCTTACAGGGGCCGCCTACGAGCAGTACTTC TRBD1 TRBJ2-7 NA 14 TRBV19
CATSRDRDTPKNIQYF TGTGCCACCAGCAGAGACCGGGACACCCCCAAAAACATTCAGTACTTC NA TRBJ2-4 NA 16 TRBV15